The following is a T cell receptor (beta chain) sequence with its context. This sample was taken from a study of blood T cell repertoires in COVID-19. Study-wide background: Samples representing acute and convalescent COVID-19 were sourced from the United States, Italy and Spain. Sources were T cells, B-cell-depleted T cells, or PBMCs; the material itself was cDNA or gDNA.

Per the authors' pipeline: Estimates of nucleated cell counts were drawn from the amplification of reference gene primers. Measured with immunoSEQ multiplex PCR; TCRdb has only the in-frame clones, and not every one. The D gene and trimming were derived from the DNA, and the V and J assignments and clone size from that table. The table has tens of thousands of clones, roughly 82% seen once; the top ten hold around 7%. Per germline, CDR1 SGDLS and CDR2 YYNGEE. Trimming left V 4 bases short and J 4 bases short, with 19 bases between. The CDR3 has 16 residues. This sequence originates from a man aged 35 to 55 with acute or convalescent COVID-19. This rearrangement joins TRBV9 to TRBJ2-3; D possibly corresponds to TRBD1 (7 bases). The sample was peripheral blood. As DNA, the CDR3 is TGTGCCAGCAGCCCCGGGGCCTTCAGGGGGGCAGATACGCAGTATTTT. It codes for CASSPGAFRGADTQYF. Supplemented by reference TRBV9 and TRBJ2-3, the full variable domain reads DSGVTQTPKHLITATGQRVTLRCSPRSGDLSVYWYQQSLDQGLQFLIQYYNGEERAKGNILERFSAQQFPDLHSELNLSSLELGDSALYFCASSPGAFRGADTQYFGPGTRLTVL.